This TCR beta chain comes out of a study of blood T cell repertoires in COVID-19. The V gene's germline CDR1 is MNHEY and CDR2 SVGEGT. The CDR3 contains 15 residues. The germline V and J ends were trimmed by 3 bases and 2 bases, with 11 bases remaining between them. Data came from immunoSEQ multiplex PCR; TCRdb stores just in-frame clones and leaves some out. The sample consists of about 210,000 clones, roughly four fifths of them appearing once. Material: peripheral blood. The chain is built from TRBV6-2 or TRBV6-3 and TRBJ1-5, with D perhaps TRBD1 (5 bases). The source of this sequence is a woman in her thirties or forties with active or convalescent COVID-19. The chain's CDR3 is CASSYRGTGNQPQHF. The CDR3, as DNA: TGTGCCAGCAGTTATAGGGGAACGGGCAATCAGCCCCAGCATTTT.